This is a list of T cell receptor beta chains from one sample in a study of PD-1 blockade in classical Hodgkin lymphoma. Some clones are missing from TCRdb's copy, which holds only in-frame ones; the method was immunoSEQ multiplex PCR. Here the sample spans some 16,000 clones, 82% being singletons. Sequenced here: peripheral blood mononuclear cells (PBMCs), sampled before the second cycle of nivolumab. The origin of the receptors is a human donor with classical Hodgkin lymphoma. CDR3s include the opening cysteine and the closing phenylalanine or tryptophan. Some rows mark clone size as missing; the rest say once, few, many or name a class of expanded clone.

j_gene | abundance | v_gene | CDR3aa
TRBJ2-3 | - | TRBV6-5 | CASSPGQMTDTQYF
TRBJ2-1 | once | TRBV5-4 | CASSPRPLAGDNEQFF
TRBJ2-2 | - | TRBV9 | CASTYGAGGNTGELFF
TRBJ1-4 | - | TRBV9 | CASSPRPAGKLFF
TRBJ1-6 | few | TRBV11-2 | CASSLREGSPLHF
TRBJ2-7 | once | TRBV25-1 | CASSDPHEQYF
TRBJ2-7 | - | TRBV5-1 | CASSYGQGALGYEQYF
TRBJ2-7 | - | TRBV6-5 | CASSYLTGKNEQYF
TRBJ1-4 | - | TRBV18 | CASSPKLQGFSTNEKLFF
TRBJ1-5 | - | TRBV29-1 | CSVKGYNQPQHF
TRBJ1-2 | - | TRBV5-3 | CARSFRAGGREDYGYTF
TRBJ2-3 | - | TRBV7-3 | CASSPEGTSTDTQYF
TRBJ1-1 | - | TRBV28 | CASSSGDRVTEAFF
TRBJ2-2 | - | TRBV7-2 | CASSLGLALTGELFF
TRBJ1-1 | - | TRBV5-4 | CASSQTYGGAAKNTEAFF
TRBJ2-2 | - | TRBV11-1 | CASSWESQVAGELFF
TRBJ2-7 | - | TRBV11-2 | CASSRRRVHEQYF
TRBJ2-5 | - | TRBV27 | CASSLSQASMETQYF
TRBJ1-6 | - | TRBV19 | CASSIGPTGAPLHF
TRBJ2-5 | - | TRBV15 | CATSKPQGGNQETQYF
TRBJ1-4 | once | TRBV6-5 | CASTYNEKLFF
TRBJ1-5 | - | TRBV7-9 | CASSLDRGDQPQHF
TRBJ2-2 | - | TRBV5-1 | CASRLGLAEVGELFF
TRBJ2-2 | - | TRBV7-9 | CASSLASSTGELFF
TRBJ1-2 | once | TRBV6-9 | CASSPGQGYTF
TRBJ1-6 | few | TRBV27 | CASIVWWVREDSPLHF
TRBJ2-7 | medium-sized | TRBV11-2 | CASSLGKNEQYF
TRBJ1-1 | - | TRBV2 | CASSERGADRTEAFF
TRBJ2-1 | - | TRBV29-1 | CSVLGLPGQSYNEQFF
TRBJ2-3 | - | TRBV9 | CASSAGQGALSTQYF
TRBJ2-6 | - | TRBV19 | CASGLPGQGFSGANVLTF
TRBJ2-2 | - | TRBV5-1 | CASSLDMGHTGELFF
TRBJ1-2 | few | TRBV4-1 | CASSDSGGSHYGYTF
TRBJ2-7 | - | TRBV27 | CASSFGTDSHYEQYF
TRBJ1-3 | once | TRBV9 | CASSVDGRDRAGNTIYF
TRBJ1-6 | few | TRBV7-9 | CASSLSPDRTTGSPLHF
TRBJ1-1 | - | TRBV9 | CASSVQGGTEAFF
TRBJ2-5 | - | TRBV2 | CANSFGETQYF
TRBJ1-2 | - | TRBV7-9 | CASSVGTDYGYTF
TRBJ2-3 | once | TRBV29-1 | CSVEQGASDTQYF
TRBJ2-7 | - | TRBV28 | CASSFGRLSGGSYEQYF
TRBJ2-7 | - | TRBV11-2 | CASSLGNYEQYF
TRBJ1-1 | - | TRBV5-5 | CASSPEGAEAFF
TRBJ1-2 | - | TRBV5-6 | CASSLGPRGGYTF
- | - | TRBV7-2 | CASSSISGYEQYF
TRBJ1-5 | - | TRBV6-6 | CASRKTLVANQPQHF
TRBJ1-1 | - | TRBV28 | CATRSLRGRIGNTEAFF
TRBJ2-7 | once | TRBV27 | CASTTGDNPRGEQYF
TRBJ1-1 | - | TRBV7-2 | CASSSTRANPPWGAFF
TRBJ2-5 | - | TRBV7-7 | CASSLVANGETQYF
TRBJ2-7 | once | TRBV2 | CASSPIYEQYF
TRBJ1-2 | - | TRBV4-1 | CASSPMRNPNYGYTF
TRBJ1-3 | - | TRBV18 | CASSPTGALSGNTIYF
TRBJ2-3 | - | TRBV21-1 | CASSSFGQGETDTQYF
TRBJ1-2 | - | TRBV5-1 | CASSLNTGLSNYGYTF
TRBJ2-2 | once | TRBV4-2 | CVSSQKTGERYTGELFF
TRBJ2-3 | - | TRBV5-4 | CASSSSQLAGGRTDTQYF